The 28 T cell receptor beta chains below all came from one sample that was sequenced in a study of CD8+ T cells in alopecia areata. As the sequencing template, cDNA was produced by extracting RNA and reverse transcribing it. Profiled with immunoSEQ multiplex PCR; TCRdb holds only in-frame clones, not every one. The sample offers around 110,000 clones and no singletons, the top ten holding around 20%. The sequencing input was lesional skin. All receptors derive from a C3H/HeJ mouse with alopecia areata. The MHC haplotype of the strain is H2-k.

On this clone: All gene names here are mouse names. The CDR3 loop is CASSDAGSTEVFF. CDR3 bases read: TGTGCCAGCAGTGATGCAGGGTCTACA. V gene TRBV13-1 combines with J gene TRBJ1-1; a weak D match, TRBD1 (5 bases). The DNA ends 4 residues before the CDR3 does, and the rest of the CDR3 is filled in from the germline J gene. The V gene's germline CDR1 is NSHNY and CDR2 SYGAGN. The CDR3 contains 13 residues.

As for this clone: Genes and germline come from the mouse. The sequenced fragment ends 4 residues before the CDR3 boundary, so the rest is inferred from the germline J gene. V gene TRBV5 combines with J gene TRBJ2-1, with TRBD1 identical over 7 bases. The germline gives CDR1 LGHNA, CDR2 YNLKQL (reference sequence). V was clipped by 4 bases and J by 0 bases; unmatched bases: 3. The CDR3 length is 15 residues. CDR3 in amino acids: CASSLGTDNYAEQFF. The sequenced part of the CDR3 DNA is TGTGCCAGCAGCCTCGGGACAGATAACTATGCT.

This clone has more than one count but fewer than ten. Any gene name here is a mouse gene name. Sequencing ends 4 residues short of the CDR3 end; the germline J gene provides the rest. The V gene is TRBV14, the J gene TRBJ2-3, with TRBD1 matching 9 bases. Germline values: CDR1 SGHDT, CDR2 FRDEAV. The trim removed 3 bases at V and 3 bases at J, leaving 2 bases unmatched. This CDR3 has 14 amino acids. CDR3: CASSWGQGAETLYF. The CDR3 bases that were read are TGTGCCAGCAGTTGGGGACAGGGAGCAGAA.

With respect to this clone: Gene names and germline refer to mouse. The read ends 4 residues before the CDR3 terminus; that terminus is restored from the germline J gene. This chain connects TRBV1 to TRBJ2-4, with 7 nucleotides matching TRBD2. The CDR3 sequence is 16 residues long. Trimming removed 0 bases from V and 0 bases from J; junction bases left unmatched: 3. Germline V gives CDR1 NSQYPW, CDR2 LRSPGD (reference sequence). CDR3 DNA, as far as it was read: TGCACCTGCAGTGCAGAGGGGGGGAATAGTCAAAAC. Protein sequence: CTCSAEGGNSQN. The full CDR3 protein is CTCSAEGGNSQNTLYF.

This clone has more than one count but fewer than ten. Mouse gene names and germline throughout. The CDR3 is cut off 4 residues early in the read; its end comes from the germline J gene. V usage is TRBV13-1 and J usage is TRBJ2-5; D is perhaps TRBD2 (7 bases). This CDR3 comprises 14 residues. Germline V gives CDR1 NSHNY, CDR2 SYGAGN. The part of the CDR3 DNA that was read is TGTGCCAGCAGTGATAGGGGGGCGCATGAC. Its protein product is CASSDRGAHD. The whole CDR3 sequence is CASSDRGAHDTQYF.

A remark on this clone: The gene names given are mouse names. The CDR3 end falls 4 residues outside the read, so it is completed with the germline J gene. The genes are TRBV13-3 and TRBJ1-1, with D tentatively TRBD1 (6 bases). The CDR3 totals 14 residues. The germline V and J ends were trimmed by 2 bases and 3 bases, with 11 bases remaining between them. The germline gives CDR1 NNHDY, CDR2 SYVADS. The CDR3 DNA, read in part, is TGTGCCAGCAGTGAACCTCGGACAGACACA. Translated, it gives CASSEPRTDT. The whole CDR3 sequence reads CASSEPRTDTEVFF.

As regards this clone: Genes and germline are mouse. The CDR3 end falls 4 residues outside the read, so it is completed with the germline J gene. The V and J genes are TRBV12-2 and TRBJ2-5; 7 bases are shared with TRBD1. The germline V gene encodes CDR1 SGHLS and CDR2 HYDKME. The CDR3 has 13 residues. With V trimmed by 3 bases and J by 2 bases, 1 base remained unmatched. This chain's CDR3 is CASSWTGQDTQYF. Partial CDR3 DNA: TGTGCCAGCTCTTGGACAGGCCAAGAC.

This clone was recorded a few times. These gene names are mouse names. The read terminates 4 residues ahead of where the CDR3 ends, so the germline J gene completes it. The chain couples TRBV13-3 to TRBJ2-1, with D uncertain. CDR3 length equals 13 residues. Germline V CDR1 and CDR2: NNHDY, SYVADS. V lost 6 bases and J 1 base, leaving 8 bases between the germline ends. Partial CDR3 DNA: TGTGCCAGCATGGATGGGAACTATGCT. This codes for CASMDGNYA. The CDR3, in full, reads CASMDGNYAEQFF.

With respect to this clone: Any gene name here is a mouse gene name. CDR3 protein: CASRGPGLGDSQNTLYF. The CDR3 bases that were read are TGTGCCAGCAGGGGACCGGGACTGGGGGATAGTCAAAAC. The chain has TRBV13-3 and TRBJ2-4, with 11 bases matching TRBD2. From the germline J gene comes the end of the CDR3, since the read stops 4 residues before it. This CDR3 has 17 amino acids. The junction had 8 bases not matched to a gene; V was cut back by 5 bases and J by 0 bases. Germline CDR1 is NNHDY and CDR2 is SYVADS.

There are many counts of this clone. Gene labels here are mouse ones. The read finishes 4 residues shy of the CDR3 end, and the germline J gene is used to complete it. The V and J genes are TRBV13-3 and TRBJ1-2; 11 nucleotides agree with TRBD1. J was trimmed by 1 base and V by 7 bases; bases with no gene match: 0. The germline V gene encodes CDR1 NNHDY and CDR2 SYVADS. CDR3 length: 13 residues. The CDR3 spells CASGTGGNSDYTF. The CDR3 DNA, read in part, is TGTGCCAGCGGGACAGGGGGAAACTCC.

This clone showed up many times. The listed genes are named as in mouse. The read terminates 4 residues ahead of where the CDR3 ends, so the germline J gene completes it. The chain is built from TRBV13-3 and TRBJ1-1, with D unclear. This CDR3 has 13 residues. CDR1 NNHDY and CDR2 SYVADS come from the germline V gene. Partial CDR3 DNA: TGTGCCAGCAGTGATGCCAGGAGGGCA. Amino acid sequence: CASSDARRA. The full CDR3 protein reads CASSDARRAEVFF.

This clone showed up just a few times. The gene names here belong to mouse. The read ends 4 residues shy of where the CDR3 ends; the end is completed using the germline J gene. V and J are TRBV13-1 and TRBJ2-7; 9 nucleotides line up with TRBD1. Germline V gene lookup returns CDR1 NSHNY and CDR2 SYGAGN. This CDR3 has 15 residues. CDR3 DNA, as far as it was read: TGTGCCAGCAGTGCCTCCGGGACAGGGTCATAT. It specifies CASSASGTGSY. In full, the CDR3 is CASSASGTGSYEQYF.

In the case of this clone: Translating the DNA gives a protein that differs from the TCRdb entry at residue 11; the protein shown here is that DNA translation. All gene names here are mouse names. The CDR3 is cut off 3 residues early in the read; its end comes from the germline J gene. The J gene is TRBJ1-6, the V gene TRBV5; D gene ambiguous. TRBJ1-6 is flagged as an ORF with uncertain function. The germline V gene encodes CDR1 LGHNA and CDR2 YNLKQL (reference sequence). The CDR3 contains 14 residues. With 4 bases removed from V and 4 bases from J, the gap between germline ends came to 8 bases. CDR3 in amino acids: CASSLRQYNSPLYF. The part of the CDR3 DNA that was read is TGTGCCAGCAGCCTCCGACAATATAATTCGCCC.

This clone has at least ten counts. Genes and germline are mouse. The read ends 4 residues early relative to the CDR3; the germline J gene fills the gap. The rearrangement joins TRBV13-3 to TRBJ2-7; 14 bases fit TRBD2. J gave up 0 bases and V 5 bases, and 1 base lay outside the gene matches. The CDR3 has 15 amino acids. Looked up from germline, CDR1 is NNHDY and CDR2 is SYVADS. The sequenced CDR3 bases are TGTGCCAGCAGGGGACTGGGGGGGCCCTCCTAT. As protein: CASRGLGGPSY. The entire CDR3 reads CASRGLGGPSYEQYF.

Regarding this clone: Gene names refer to mouse genes. The read gets to within 4 residues of the CDR3 end, and the germline J gene fills in the rest. The V and J genes are TRBV13-3 and TRBJ2-5, with 8 bases identical to TRBD2. The CDR3 runs 16 residues. Germline V gene lookup returns CDR1 NNHDY and CDR2 SYVADS. J lost 1 base, V lost 1 base, and 5 bases had no gene match. CDR3 bases read: TGTGCCAGCAGTGATAGGGCTGGGGGGTACCAAGAC. It yields the protein CASSDRAGGYQD. The complete CDR3 sequence is CASSDRAGGYQDTQYF. The full variable domain, with the rest looked up from reference TRBV13-3 and TRBJ2-5, is EAAVTQSPRSKVAVTGGKVTLSCHQTNNHDYMYWYRQDTGHGLRLIHYSYVADSTEKGDIPDGYKASRPSQENFSLILELASLSQTAVYFCASSDRAGGYQDTQYFGPGTRLLVL.

This clone occurred a few times. These gene names are mouse names. Read coverage stops 4 residues before the CDR3 terminus; the germline J gene supplies the remainder. This chain joins TRBV17 and TRBJ2-1; TRBD2 agrees at 7 bases. Germline V lookup: CDR1 MNHDT, CDR2 YYDKIL. Unmatched junction bases numbered 1, after V lost 0 bases and J lost 2 bases. CDR3 length equals 15 residues. The sequenced part of the CDR3 DNA is TGTGCTAGCAGTAGAGATGACTGGGACTATGCT. Amino acid sequence: CASSRDDWDYA. The entire CDR3 protein reads CASSRDDWDYAEQFF.

This clone has only a few counts. The gene names given are mouse names. CDR3 region: CASSLGGSSYEQYF. CDR3 DNA, as far as it was read: TGTGCCAGCAGCTTAGGGGGGAGCTCCTAT. The genes are TRBV3 and TRBJ2-7; D assignment may be TRBD1 or TRBD2 (5 bases each). The CDR3 end lies 4 residues beyond the end of the read and is filled in from the germline J gene. Germline V CDR1 and CDR2: SNHLY, FYNGKV (reference sequence). The CDR3 spans 14 residues. The V end was cut by 1 base, the J end by 0 bases, with 7 bases between.

With respect to this clone: Here the gene names and germline are mouse. The missing CDR3 end, 4 residues past where the read stops, is filled in from the germline J gene. The gene calls are TRBV1 and TRBJ1-4; the D gene is possibly TRBD1 (5 bases). Germline V gene sequence: CDR1 NSQYPW, CDR2 LRSPGD (reference sequence). V was pared by 0 bases and J by 0 bases, with 8 bases between. The CDR3 loop spans 16 amino acids. CDR3 DNA, as far as it was read: TGCACCTGCAGTGCAGAGCGACAGATTTCCAACGAA. Translating it yields CTCSAERQISNE. The entire CDR3 reads CTCSAERQISNERLFF.

Concerning this clone: Germline and genes here are mouse. The read is 4 residues too short to cover the CDR3 end, so that end is filled in from the germline J gene. The V call is TRBV13-3, the J call TRBJ1-4; D remains unclear. Germline V gene sequence: CDR1 NNHDY, CDR2 SYVADS. The germline V and J ends were trimmed by 0 bases and 0 bases, with 9 bases remaining between them. CDR3 size: 16 residues. Here the CDR3 reads CASSDEPEVSNERLFF. The DNA read from the CDR3 is TGTGCCAGCAGTGATGAGCCAGAGGTTTCCAACGAA.

This clone was seen many times. Gene names and germline match the mouse. The CDR3 end is not reached by the read, which stops 4 residues before it; the germline J gene fills it in. V usage is TRBV13-3 and J usage is TRBJ1-2; D may be TRBD1 (5 bases). Germline V CDR1 and CDR2: NNHDY, SYVADS. Deletions cut 0 bases from V and 1 base from J, with 7 bases between. This CDR3 comprises 14 residues. CDR3 protein: CASSDADRNSDYTF. CDR3 bases read: TGTGCCAGCAGTGATGCCGACAGAAACTCC.

To note about this clone: At residue 12, the DNA translation does not agree with TCRdb's protein; the protein displayed here is the one encoded by the DNA. Gene names refer to mouse genes. The read is 3 residues too short to cover the CDR3 end, so that end is filled in from the germline J gene. The chain couples TRBV13-3 to TRBJ1-6; maybe TRBD1 (6 bases). TRBJ1-6 is identified as an open reading frame with a role that is uncertain. Germline CDR1 is NNHDY and CDR2 is SYVADS. The CDR3 is 15 amino acids. V gave up 2 bases and J gave up 6 bases, with 12 bases separating them. CDR3 DNA, as far as it was read: TGTGCCAGCAGTGAGGGGGGGGCGCTTAATTCGCCC. It encodes CASSEGGALNSP. The whole CDR3 sequence is CASSEGGALNSPLYF.

This clone showed up just a few times. Gene names denote mouse genes. From the germline J gene comes the end of the CDR3, since the read stops 4 residues before it. This rearrangement joins TRBV14 to TRBJ2-1; TRBD2 aligns across 10 bases. Germline V gives CDR1 SGHDT, CDR2 FRDEAV. CDR3 length: 15 amino acids. Germline trimming cut 4 bases from V and 2 bases from J; bases unmatched to any gene: 3. The part of the CDR3 DNA that was read is TGTGCCAGCAGTCCCGACTGGGGGGACTATGCT. Protein product: CASSPDWGDYA. The entire CDR3 reads CASSPDWGDYAEQFF.

A remark on this clone: Gene and germline names: mouse. The observed sequence ends 4 residues before the CDR3 terminus, with the missing tail filled in from the germline J gene. The rearrangement uses TRBV1 and TRBJ1-4; D might be TRBD1 (6 bases). Trimming cost V 3 bases and J 4 bases, with 12 bases left between them. The CDR3 length is 15 residues. Germline loops: CDR1 NSQYPW, CDR2 LRSPGD (reference sequence). CDR3 DNA, as far as it was read: TGCACCTGCAGTGCCCAGAGGGACAACAACGAA. As protein: CTCSAQRDNNE. The entire CDR3 reads CTCSAQRDNNERLFF.

For this clone: The germline and genes are mouse ones. CDR3 DNA (partial): TGTGCCAGCAGTATTGACAGGGGTGAATAT. Translation gives CASSIDRGEY. The complete CDR3 protein is CASSIDRGEYEQYF. This chain joins TRBV19 and TRBJ2-7; 8 bases are a match to TRBD1. The read is 4 residues too short to cover the CDR3 end, so that end is filled in from the germline J gene. CDR3 length: 14 amino acids. Germline-derived CDR1 and CDR2 are FNHDT and SITEND (reference sequence). The full variable domain, its missing parts supplied by reference TRBV19 and TRBJ2-7, is GGIITQTPKFLIGQEGQKLTLKCQQNFNHDTMYWYRQDSGKGLRLIYYSITENDLQKGDLSEGYDASREKKSSFSLTVTSAQKNEMAVFLCASSIDRGEYEQYFGPGTRLTVL.

In the case of this clone: These gene names are mouse names. The observed sequence ends 4 residues before the CDR3 terminus, with the missing tail filled in from the germline J gene. V gene TRBV19 combines with J gene TRBJ2-5, with 8 nucleotides matching TRBD1. The germline gives CDR1 FNHDT, CDR2 SITEND (reference sequence). The CDR3 length is 14 residues. CDR3 loop: CASSMTGDGDTQYF. Partial CDR3 DNA: TGTGCCAGCAGTATGACAGGGGATGGGGAC.

This clone was seen more than once but under ten times. Gene names denote mouse genes. The DNA ends 4 residues before the CDR3 does, and the rest of the CDR3 is filled in from the germline J gene. The rearrangement uses TRBV13-3 and TRBJ2-5; 8 bases line up with TRBD2. The CDR3 spans 17 residues. V trimming: 0 bases; J trimming: 0 bases; junction bases outside the gene matches: 6. Per the germline V gene, CDR1 is NNHDY and CDR2 is SYVADS. CDR3 DNA (partial): TGTGCCAGCAGTGATGACGGGGGGGCAGTTAACCAAGAC. Protein: CASSDDGGAVNQD. The entire CDR3 is CASSDDGGAVNQDTQYF.

This clone was recorded a few times. Gene labels here are mouse ones. With the read ending 4 residues before the CDR3 end, the germline J gene is used to fill in that end. The chain joins TRBV1 to TRBJ1-1, with D possibly being TRBD1 (6 bases). Germline lookup yields CDR1 NSQYPW and CDR2 LRSPGD (reference sequence). CDR3 size: 16 residues. Trimming stripped 1 base from V and 0 bases from J, with 12 bases between. Incomplete CDR3 DNA: TGCACCTGCAGTGCAGCCCCGGGACAAGCAAACACA. Encoded protein: CTCSAAPGQANT. In full, the CDR3 is CTCSAAPGQANTEVFF.

Details on this clone: Any gene name here is a mouse gene name. Read data end 4 residues before the CDR3 end; the end is taken from the germline J gene. This rearrangement joins TRBV1 to TRBJ1-1; 7 bases map to TRBD1. After removal of 10 bases from V and 1 base from J, the junction contained 3 bases not matched to a gene. The germline V gene encodes CDR1 NSQYPW and CDR2 LRSPGD (reference sequence). The CDR3 consists of 12 residues. The CDR3: CTSGGRNTEVFF. The DNA read from the CDR3 is TGCACCTCAGGGGGGAGAAACACA.